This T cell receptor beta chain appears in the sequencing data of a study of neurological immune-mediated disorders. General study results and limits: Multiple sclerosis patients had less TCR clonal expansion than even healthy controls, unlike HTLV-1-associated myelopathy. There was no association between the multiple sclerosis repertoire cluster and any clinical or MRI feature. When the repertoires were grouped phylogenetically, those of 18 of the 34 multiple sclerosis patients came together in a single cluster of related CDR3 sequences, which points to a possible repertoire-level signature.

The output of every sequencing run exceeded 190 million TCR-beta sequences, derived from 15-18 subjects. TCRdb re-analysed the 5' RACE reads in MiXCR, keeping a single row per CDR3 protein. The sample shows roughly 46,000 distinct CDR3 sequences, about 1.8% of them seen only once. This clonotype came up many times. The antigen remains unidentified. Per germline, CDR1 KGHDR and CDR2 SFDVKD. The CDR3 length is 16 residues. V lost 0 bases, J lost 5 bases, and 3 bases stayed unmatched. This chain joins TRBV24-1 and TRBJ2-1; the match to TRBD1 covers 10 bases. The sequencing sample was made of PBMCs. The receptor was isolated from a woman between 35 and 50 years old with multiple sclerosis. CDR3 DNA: TGTGCCACCAGTGATTTGCAAGGGACAGGGGACAATGAGCAGTTCTTC. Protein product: CATSDLQGTGDNEQFF.